Included here is one T cell receptor beta chain sequence, with context. Germline V gives CDR1 SGHTA, CDR2 FQGNSA. Trimming pared 5 bases from V and 0 bases from J, leaving 5 bases between. The CDR3 has 12 amino acids. This entry comes from a study of cytomegalovirus exposure and HLA in healthy donors. Primers for the PCR totalled 60 Vbeta and 13 Jbeta. Some clones are missing from TCRdb's copy, which holds only in-frame ones; the method was immunoSEQ multiplex PCR. The sample holds 80,000 to 100,000 clones, 70% to 75% seen once. The genes are TRBV7-2 and TRBJ2-7; no clear D gene. This sequence originates from a woman younger than 30 in good health and CMV-seropositive. Sample: PBMCs. CDR3 sequence reads: CASSRVSYEQYF. The DNA for the CDR3 is TGTGCCAGCAGCCGTGTCTCCTACGAGCAGTACTTC.